This T cell receptor beta chain was captured in a study of T cells in Graves' hyperthyroidism and ophthalmopathy. Overall study results and limits: Ophthalmopathy stood apart from stable hyperthyroidism in a 13 V-J model.

In germline, CDR1 is SGHVS, CDR2 FNYEAQ. The J segment lost 5 bases and the V segment lost 4 bases, leaving 6 bases of the junction unmatched. There are 14 residues in the CDR3. Patients aged 18 to 65 had newly diagnosed hyperthyroidism lasting under 2 months. Amplification yielded TCR beta CDR3 regions, with RNA transcripts as the source. A first-round RT-PCR of the TCR CDR3 used the HTBI primer set. TCRdb reprocessed the multiplex PCR reads via MiXCR and lists one record per CDR3 protein. The repertoire holds over 300,000 distinct CDR3 sequences, with over 11% as singletons. Points on this clonotype: Its antigen is currently unknown.

The V call is TRBV7-6, the J call TRBJ2-5; 8 positions agree with TRBD1. The sequencing input was blood. This clonotype was sampled from a woman aged 55-70 years with Graves' hyperthyroidism. The CDR3 DNA sequence: TGTGCCAGCAGCTCCGGGACAGGTGTGGAGACCCAGTACTTC. It is translated as CASSSGTGVETQYF.